Listed below are T cell receptor beta chains from one sample, sequenced in a study of shared clonotypes between healthy human individuals. Clones were sequenced by immunoSEQ multiplex PCR, and TCRdb holds only the in-frame ones, with some missing. In the table there are millions of clones, just over 90% of which are singletons. The sequenced material came from naive CD8+ T cells from PBMCs. The receptors originated from a man between 18 and 29 years old in good health. Some clones in this sample may be carry-over from other donors' samples. CDR3s include the opening cysteine and the closing phenylalanine or tryptophan. The D gene is left open where the match is weak. The size field is filled for only some rows; it gives once, few, many or a size class.

j_gene	v_gene	abundance	d_gene	CDR3nt	CDR3aa
TRBJ2-1	TRBV28	.	.	TGTGCCAGCAGTTTGACAGTTTCTCGGGAGCAGTTCTTC	CASSLTVSREQFF
TRBJ2-2	TRBV9	.	TRBD2	TGTGCCAGCAGCGTAGGCGGGAGAGCGGGAGGGGTAAACACCGGGGAGCTGTTTTTT	CASSVGGRAGGVNTGELFF
TRBJ1-1	TRBV4-1	.	TRBD1	TGCGCCAGCAGCCAAGCGCTGACCCAGGGGGGAGCTGAAGCTTTCTTT	CASSQALTQGGAEAFF
TRBJ2-2	TRBV29-1	.	.	TGCAGCGGGGTGCAGGGCACCGGGGAGCTGTTTTTT	CSGVQGTGELFF
TRBJ2-7	TRBV14	.	.	TGTGCCAGCAGCCAAGTTGGGGAGCAGTACTTC	CASSQVGEQYF
TRBJ2-1	TRBV27	.	TRBD2	TGTGCCAGCAGACGGGACTACACAACGTACAATGAGCAGTTCTTC	CASRRDYTTYNEQFF
TRBJ2-7	TRBV27	.	.	TGTGCCAGCAGTTTGGAGGGATCGGCCTACGAGCAGTACTTC	CASSLEGSAYEQYF
TRBJ2-3	TRBV5-5	.	.	TGTGCCAGCAGCTTGGCCGGGGATACGCAGTATTTT	CASSLAGDTQYF
TRBJ1-5	TRBV4-3	.	.	TGCGCCAGCAGCCAAGATGGCGGGGGAATGGGCAATCAGCCCCAGCATTTT	CASSQDGGGMGNQPQHF
TRBJ1-2	TRBV9	.	.	TGTGCCAGCAGCGTAGGGACGACCTTCTATGGCTACACCTTC	CASSVGTTFYGYTF
TRBJ2-7	TRBV6-6	.	.	TGTGCCAGCAGTTACCAAACAGAGTCCTACGAGCAGTACTTC	CASSYQTESYEQYF
TRBJ2-1	TRBV7-3	.	TRBD1	TGTGCCAGCAGCCGTTGGCAGGGGGCCTACAATGAGCAGTTCTTC	CASSRWQGAYNEQFF
TRBJ2-7	TRBV7-8	.	.	TGTGCCAGCAGCTTAGCTAACCCCTACGAGCAGTACTTC	CASSLANPYEQYF
TRBJ2-3	TRBV7-9	once	TRBD2	TGTGCCAGCAGCTTAGCTAGCGGGGGAACAGATACGCAGTATTTT	CASSLASGGTDTQYF
TRBJ1-1	TRBV6-5	few	.	TGTGCCAGCAGTTACGGGCGGGGACCAGAAGCTTTCTTT	CASSYGRGPEAFF
TRBJ2-7	TRBV7-6	.	.	TGTGCCAGCAGGGAAACAGGGATCGGGAACGAGCAGTACTTC	CASRETGIGNEQYF
TRBJ2-7	TRBV5-4	few	.	TGTGCCAGCAGCTTCCTTTCTGGGGAGCAGTACTTC	CASSFLSGEQYF
TRBJ2-4	TRBV11-2	.	.	TGTGCCAGCAGCTGGGGTTTGGGCCCCGGCGGGAACATTCAGTACTTC	CASSWGLGPGGNIQYF